This entry describes one T cell receptor (beta chain). The data belong to a study of cytomegalovirus exposure and HLA in healthy donors. The PCR used 60 Vbeta and 13 Jbeta primers. The data were produced by immunoSEQ multiplex PCR, yet TCRdb's version contains in-frame clones alone and is incomplete. The sample carries 90,000 to 140,000 clones, around 75% recorded once. The TCR sequence derives from a man aged 25 to 45 in good health and CMV-seronegative. Material for sequencing was PBMCs.

The CDR3 loop reads CASSPGLAQETQYF. The CDR3 DNA sequence: TGTGCCAGCAGCCCCGGACTAGCCCAAGAGACCCAGTACTTC. This chain connects TRBV11-3 to TRBJ2-5; 8 bases align to TRBD2. V shed 5 bases and J 1 base; nucleotides not matched to a gene: 3. Germline V CDR1 and CDR2: SGHNT, YENEEA. The CDR3 loop spans 14 amino acids.